This TCR beta chain emerged from a study of control samples from healthy donors and cancer patients. Sequenced by immunoSEQ multiplex PCR; TCRdb stores in-frame clones only, minus some. The repertoire has roughly 49,000 clones, more than 90% of them found once; the top ten carry 0.8%. The CDR3 covers 12 residues. Germline CDR1 SGHVS, CDR2 FQNEAQ. Trimming removed 5 bases at V and 7 bases at J, with 11 bases between. This clonotype was obtained from a man aged 30 to 39 with colorectal cancer. Sequences were obtained from PBMCs. The V call is TRBV7-8, the J call TRBJ1-1, with D unclear. The DNA for the CDR3 is TGTGCCAGCAGCGGTTTGGGGATTGAAGCTTTCTTT. Translation: CASSGLGIEAFF.